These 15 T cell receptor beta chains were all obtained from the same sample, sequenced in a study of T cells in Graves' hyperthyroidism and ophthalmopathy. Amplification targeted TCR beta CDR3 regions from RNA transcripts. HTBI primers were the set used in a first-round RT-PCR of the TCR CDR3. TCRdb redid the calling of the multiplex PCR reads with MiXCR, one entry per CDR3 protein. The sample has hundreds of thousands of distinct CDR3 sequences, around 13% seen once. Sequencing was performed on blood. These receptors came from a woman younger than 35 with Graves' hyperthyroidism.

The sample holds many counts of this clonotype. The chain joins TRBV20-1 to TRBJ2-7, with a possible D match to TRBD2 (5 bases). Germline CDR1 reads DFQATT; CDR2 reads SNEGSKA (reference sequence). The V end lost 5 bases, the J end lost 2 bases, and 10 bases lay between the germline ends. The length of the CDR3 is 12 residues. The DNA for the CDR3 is TGCAGTGCTCCCCGCGGGCCCTACGAGCAGTACTTC. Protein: CSAPRGPYEQYF.

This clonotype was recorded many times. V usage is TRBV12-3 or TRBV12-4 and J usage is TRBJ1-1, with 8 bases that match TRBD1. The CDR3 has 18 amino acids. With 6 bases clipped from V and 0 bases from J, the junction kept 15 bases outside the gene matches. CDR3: CASSTYRGDRKMNTEAFF. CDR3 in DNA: TGTGCCAGCAGCACTTACCGTGGGGACAGGAAGATGAACACTGAAGCTTTCTTT.

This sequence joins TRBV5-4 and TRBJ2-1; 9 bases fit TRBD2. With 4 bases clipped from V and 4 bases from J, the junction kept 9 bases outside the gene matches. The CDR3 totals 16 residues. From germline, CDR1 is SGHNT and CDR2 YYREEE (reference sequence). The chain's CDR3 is CASSTGTTSGYNEQFF. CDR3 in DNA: TGTGCCAGCAGCACCGGGACGACTAGCGGATACAATGAGCAGTTCTTC.

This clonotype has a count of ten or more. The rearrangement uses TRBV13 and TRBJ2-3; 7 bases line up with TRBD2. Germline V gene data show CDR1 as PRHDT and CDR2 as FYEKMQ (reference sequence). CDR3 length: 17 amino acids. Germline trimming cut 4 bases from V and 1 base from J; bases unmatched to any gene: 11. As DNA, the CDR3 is TGTGCCAGCAGCTCGCCTCTAGGAGCGGGACGCACAGATACGCAGTATTTT. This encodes CASSSPLGAGRTDTQYF. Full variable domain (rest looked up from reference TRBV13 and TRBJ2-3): AAGVIQSPRHLIKEKRETATLKCYPIPRHDTVYWYQQGPGQDPQFLISFYEKMQSDKGSIPDRFSAQQFSDYHSELNMSSLELGDSALYFCASSSPLGAGRTDTQYFGPGTRLTVL.

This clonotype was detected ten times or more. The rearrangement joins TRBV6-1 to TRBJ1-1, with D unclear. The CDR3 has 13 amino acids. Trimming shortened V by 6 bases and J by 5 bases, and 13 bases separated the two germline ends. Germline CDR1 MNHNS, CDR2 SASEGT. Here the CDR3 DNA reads TGTGCCAGCAGCTTGTCGGGATTGACTGAAGCTTTCTTT. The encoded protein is CASSLSGLTEAFF.

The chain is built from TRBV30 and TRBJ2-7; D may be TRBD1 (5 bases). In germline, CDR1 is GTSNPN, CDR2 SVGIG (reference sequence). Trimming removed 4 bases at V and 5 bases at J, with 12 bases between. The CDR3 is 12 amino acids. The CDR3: CAWTGKEDEQYF. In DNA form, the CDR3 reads TGTGCCTGGACAGGGAAGGAAGACGAGCAGTACTTC.

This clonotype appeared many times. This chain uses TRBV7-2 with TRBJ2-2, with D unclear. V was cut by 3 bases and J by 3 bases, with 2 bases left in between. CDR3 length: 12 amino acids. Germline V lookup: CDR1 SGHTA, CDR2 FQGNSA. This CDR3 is CASSFDTGELFF. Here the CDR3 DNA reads TGTGCCAGCAGCTTTGACACCGGGGAGCTGTTTTTT.

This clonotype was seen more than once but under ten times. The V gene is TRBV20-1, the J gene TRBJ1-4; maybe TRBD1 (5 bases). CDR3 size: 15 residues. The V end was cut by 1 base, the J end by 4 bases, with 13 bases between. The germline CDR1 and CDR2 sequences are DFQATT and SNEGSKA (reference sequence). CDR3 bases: TGCAGTGCTAGAGGACGGGGGGTCTATAATGAAAAACTGTTTTTT. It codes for CSARGRGVYNEKLFF.

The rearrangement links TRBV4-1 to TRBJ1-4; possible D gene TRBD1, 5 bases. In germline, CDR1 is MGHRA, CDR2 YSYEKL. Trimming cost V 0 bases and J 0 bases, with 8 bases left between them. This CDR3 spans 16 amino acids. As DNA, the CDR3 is TGCGCCAGCAGCCAAGATGCAGGGACAACTAATGAAAAACTGTTTTTT. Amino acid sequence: CASSQDAGTTNEKLFF.

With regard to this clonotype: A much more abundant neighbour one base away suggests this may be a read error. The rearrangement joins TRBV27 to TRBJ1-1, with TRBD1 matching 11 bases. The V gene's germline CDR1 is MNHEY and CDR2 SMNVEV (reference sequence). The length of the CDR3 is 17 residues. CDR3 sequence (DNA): TGTGCCAGCAGTTTAATAGGGACAGGGGGAATGAACATTGAAGCTTTCTTT. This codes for CASSLIGTGGMNIEAFF.

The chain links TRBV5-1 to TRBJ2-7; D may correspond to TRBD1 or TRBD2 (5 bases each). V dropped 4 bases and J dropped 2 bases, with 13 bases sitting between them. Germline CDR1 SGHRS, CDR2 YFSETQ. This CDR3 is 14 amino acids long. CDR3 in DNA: TGCGCCAGCAGCCGGGACGTAATTACCTACGAGCAGTACTTC. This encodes CASSRDVITYEQYF. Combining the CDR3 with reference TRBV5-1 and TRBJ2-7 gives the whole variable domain KAGVTQTPRYLIKTRGQQVTLSCSPISGHRSVSWYQQTPGQGLQFLFEYFSETQRNKGNFPGRFSGRQFSNSRSEMNVSTLELGDSALYLCASSRDVITYEQYFGPGTRLTVT.

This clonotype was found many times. CDR3 DNA: TGTGCCTGGAGTGCGACGTTAGCGCAGCGCACAGATACGCAGTATTTT. Translated, it gives CAWSATLAQRTDTQYF. This chain connects TRBV30 to TRBJ2-3; possible D gene TRBD2, 5 bases. Germline V gene data show CDR1 as GTSNPN and CDR2 as SVGIG (reference sequence). The CDR3 has 16 residues. Trimming stripped 1 base from V and 1 base from J, with 15 bases between.

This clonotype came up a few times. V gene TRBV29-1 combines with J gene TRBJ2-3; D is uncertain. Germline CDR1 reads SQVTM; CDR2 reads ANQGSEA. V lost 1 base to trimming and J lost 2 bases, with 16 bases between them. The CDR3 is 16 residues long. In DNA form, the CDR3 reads TGCAGCGTTGAAGGGCGGTTGGATGCCCCCACAGATACGCAGTATTTT. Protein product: CSVEGRLDAPTDTQYF.

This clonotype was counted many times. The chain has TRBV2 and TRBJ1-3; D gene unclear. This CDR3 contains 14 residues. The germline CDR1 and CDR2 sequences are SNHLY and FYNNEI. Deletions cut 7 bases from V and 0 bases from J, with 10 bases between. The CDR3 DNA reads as TGTGCCAGCACTCCTATTCTCTCTGGAAACACCATATATTTT. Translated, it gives CASTPILSGNTIYF. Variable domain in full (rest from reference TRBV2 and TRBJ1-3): EPEVTQTPSHQVTQMGQEVILRCVPISNHLYFYWYRQILGQKVEFLVSFYNNEISEKSEIFDDQFSVERPDGSNFTLKIRSTKLEDSAMYFCASTPILSGNTIYFGEGSWLTVV.

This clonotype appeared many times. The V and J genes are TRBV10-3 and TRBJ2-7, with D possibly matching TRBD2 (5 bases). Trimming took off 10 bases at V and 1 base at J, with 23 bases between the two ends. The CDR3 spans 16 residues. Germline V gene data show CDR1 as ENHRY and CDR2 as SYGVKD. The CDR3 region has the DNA TGTGCCACAAGGGCCGACTCGGGAATTCGGTCCTACGAGCAGTACTTC. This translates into CATRADSGIRSYEQYF.